This T cell receptor beta chain derives from a study of siplizumab effects on memory and regulatory T cells. General observations from the study: The alloresponse seemed to draw substantially on naive T cells, which appeared more diverse than memory cells.

Of note for this clone: Its antigen is not known.

The data were produced by immunoSEQ multiplex PCR, yet TCRdb's version contains in-frame clones alone and is incomplete. The sample has 85,000 or so clones, approximately 95% seen once. The sample was CD8+ T cells sorted from blood. This clonotype was obtained from a human donor in good health.

CDR3 amino acids: CASSLGAPEAFF. The CDR3 DNA reads as TGTGCCAGCAGCTTAGGGGCCCCCGAAGCTTTCTTT. The chain recombines TRBV11-2 with TRBJ1-1; the D is unclear. V was clipped by 1 base and J by 8 bases, with 8 bases between them. Germline V gene sequence: CDR1 SGHAT, CDR2 FQNNGV. The CDR3 totals 12 residues. The variable domain in full, completed from reference TRBV11-2 and TRBJ1-1, reads EAGVAQSPRYKIIEKRQSVAFWCNPISGHATLYWYQQILGQGPKLLIQFQNNGVVDDSQLPKDRFSAERLKGVDSTLKIQPAKLEDSAVYLCASSLGAPEAFFGQGTRLTVV.